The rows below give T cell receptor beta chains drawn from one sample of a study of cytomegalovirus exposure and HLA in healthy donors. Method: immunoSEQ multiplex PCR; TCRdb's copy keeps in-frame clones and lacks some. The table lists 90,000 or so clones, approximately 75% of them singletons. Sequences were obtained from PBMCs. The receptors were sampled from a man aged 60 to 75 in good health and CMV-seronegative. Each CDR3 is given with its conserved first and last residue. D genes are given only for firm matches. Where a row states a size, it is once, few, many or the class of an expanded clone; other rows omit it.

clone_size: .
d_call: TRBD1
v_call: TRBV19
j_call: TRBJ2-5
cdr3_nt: TGTGCCTGCAATGAGGGGGCTCGAGAGACCCAGTACTTC
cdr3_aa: CACNEGARETQYF

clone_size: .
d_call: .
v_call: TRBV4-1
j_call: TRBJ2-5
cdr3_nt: TGCGCCAGCAGCCAAGAAATAATGGCGGCCCAGGAGACCCAGTACTTC
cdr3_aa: CASSQEIMAAQETQYF

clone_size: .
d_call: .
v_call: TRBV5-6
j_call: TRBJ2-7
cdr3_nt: TGTGCCAGCAGCTCCCCCGAGGACTACGAGCAGTACTTC
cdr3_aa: CASSSPEDYEQYF

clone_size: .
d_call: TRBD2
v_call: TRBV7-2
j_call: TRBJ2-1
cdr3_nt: TGTGCCAGCAGCTCCGAAAGCGGGGAGAGTGAGCAGTTCTTC
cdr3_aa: CASSSESGESEQFF

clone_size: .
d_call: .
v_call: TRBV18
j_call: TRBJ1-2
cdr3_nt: TGTGCCAGCTCACCAATCGAGGTGGGGGCTGGAGGCTACACCTTC
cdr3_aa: CASSPIEVGAGGYTF

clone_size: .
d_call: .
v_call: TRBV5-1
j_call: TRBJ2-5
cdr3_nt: TGCGCCAGCAGCTTGTCTTCGCGGGCGCAAGAGACCCAGTACTTC
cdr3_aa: CASSLSSRAQETQYF

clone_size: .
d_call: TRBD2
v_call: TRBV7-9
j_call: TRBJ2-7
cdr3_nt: TGTGCCAGCAGCTGGGGGGGCGGGGGGAGCTCCTACGAGCAGTACTTC
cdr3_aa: CASSWGGGGSSYEQYF

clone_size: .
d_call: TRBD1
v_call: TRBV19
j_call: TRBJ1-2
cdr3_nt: TGTGCCAGTAGTATGACACTGACAGGGTCCGGCTATGGCTACACCTTC
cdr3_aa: CASSMTLTGSGYGYTF

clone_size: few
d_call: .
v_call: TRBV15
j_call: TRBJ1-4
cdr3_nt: TGTGCCACAGCCGGACAGCCCAATGAAAAACTGTTTTTT
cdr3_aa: CATAGQPNEKLFF

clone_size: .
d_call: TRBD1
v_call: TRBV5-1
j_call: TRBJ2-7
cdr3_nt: TGCGCCAGCAGCTTCGGGACAGCGAACTACGAGCAGTACTTC
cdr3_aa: CASSFGTANYEQYF

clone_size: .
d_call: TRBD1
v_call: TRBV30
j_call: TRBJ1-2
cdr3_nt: TGTGCCTGGTCCGACGACAGGGGCCACTATGGCTACACCTTC
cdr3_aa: CAWSDDRGHYGYTF

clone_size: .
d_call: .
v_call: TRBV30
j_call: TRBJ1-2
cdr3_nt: TGTGCCTGGAGTCCCAGGCGGGAGGGTTTATATGGCTACACCTTC
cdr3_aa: CAWSPRREGLYGYTF

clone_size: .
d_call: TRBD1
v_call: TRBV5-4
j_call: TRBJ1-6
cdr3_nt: TGTGCCAGCAGCTTGGGAGGGGGCAGTTCCTATAATTCACCCCTCCACTTT
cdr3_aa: CASSLGGGSSYNSPLHF

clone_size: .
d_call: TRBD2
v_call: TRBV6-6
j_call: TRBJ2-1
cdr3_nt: TGTGCCAGCAGCCCGAGCGGGGGGGTCTACAATGAGCAGTTCTTC
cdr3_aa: CASSPSGGVYNEQFF

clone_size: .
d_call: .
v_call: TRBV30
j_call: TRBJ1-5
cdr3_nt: TGTGCCTGGAGCACAGACCCCAATCAGCCCCAGCATTTT
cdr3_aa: CAWSTDPNQPQHF

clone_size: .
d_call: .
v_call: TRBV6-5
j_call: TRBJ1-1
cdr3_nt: TGTGCCAGCAGTTACTTTGACAGGAACACTGAAGCTTTCTTT
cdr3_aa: CASSYFDRNTEAFF

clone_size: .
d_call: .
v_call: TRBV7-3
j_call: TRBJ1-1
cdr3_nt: TGTGCCAGCAGCTTAGCGAGCGGGGGGCGGTTGGCTTTCTTT
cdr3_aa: CASSLASGGRLAFF

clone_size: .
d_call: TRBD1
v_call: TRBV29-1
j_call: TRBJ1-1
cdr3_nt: TGCAGCGTGCAACAGGGGGGGCCTGAAGCTTTCTTT
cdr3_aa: CSVQQGGPEAFF

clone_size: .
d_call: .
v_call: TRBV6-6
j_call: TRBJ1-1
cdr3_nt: TGTGCCAGCAGTCCTATTGGGGGGACCACTGAAGCTTTCTTT
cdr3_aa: CASSPIGGTTEAFF

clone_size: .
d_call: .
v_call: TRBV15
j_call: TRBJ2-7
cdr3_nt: TGTGCCACCAGCAGAGATCTAAGGAGCTCCTACGAGCAGTACTTC
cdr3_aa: CATSRDLRSSYEQYF

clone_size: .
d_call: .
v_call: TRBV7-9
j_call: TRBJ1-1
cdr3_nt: TGTGCCAGCAGCGGGGGGTGGAACACTGAAGCTTTCTTT
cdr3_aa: CASSGGWNTEAFF

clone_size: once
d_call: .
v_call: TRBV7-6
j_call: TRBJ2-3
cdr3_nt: TGTGCCAGCAGCCCTATAGCGGCTAGCACAGATACGCAGTATTTT
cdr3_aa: CASSPIAASTDTQYF

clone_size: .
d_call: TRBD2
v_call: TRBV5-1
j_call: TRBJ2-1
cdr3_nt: TGCGCCAGCAGCTTGACGGGGGGGAGGGATGAGCAGTTCTTC
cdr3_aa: CASSLTGGRDEQFF

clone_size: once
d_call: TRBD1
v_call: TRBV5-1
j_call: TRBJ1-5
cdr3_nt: TGCGCCAGCAGCATAGACAGGGACCCTAATCAGCCCCAGCATTTT
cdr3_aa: CASSIDRDPNQPQHF

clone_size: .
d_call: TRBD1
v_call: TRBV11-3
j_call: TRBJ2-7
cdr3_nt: TGTGCCAGCAGCTTACCTCCGGGGACAGGGGCCGCCTACGAGCAGTACTTC
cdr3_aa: CASSLPPGTGAAYEQYF

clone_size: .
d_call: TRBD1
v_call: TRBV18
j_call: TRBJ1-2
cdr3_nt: TGTGCCAGCTCGGTGGGACAGGCCTATGGCTACACCTTC
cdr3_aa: CASSVGQAYGYTF

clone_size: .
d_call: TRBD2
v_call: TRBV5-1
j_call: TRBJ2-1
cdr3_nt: TGCGCCAGCAGCTTGAGGCGGGGGAGCTCCTACAATGAGCAGTTCTTC
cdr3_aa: CASSLRRGSSYNEQFF

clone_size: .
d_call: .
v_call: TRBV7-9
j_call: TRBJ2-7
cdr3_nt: TGTGCCAGCAGCTTGATCCCTGACAGCTCCTACGAGCAGTACTTC
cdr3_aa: CASSLIPDSSYEQYF

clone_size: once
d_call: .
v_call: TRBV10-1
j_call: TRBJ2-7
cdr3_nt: TGCGCCAGCAGCAGAAACCAGAGGTCGCCCCTTTACGAGCAGTACTTC
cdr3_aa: CASSRNQRSPLYEQYF

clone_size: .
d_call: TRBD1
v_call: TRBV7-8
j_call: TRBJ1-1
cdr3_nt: TGTGCCAGCAGCTTTAACAGGGGACGAACTGAAGCTTTCTTT
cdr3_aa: CASSFNRGRTEAFF

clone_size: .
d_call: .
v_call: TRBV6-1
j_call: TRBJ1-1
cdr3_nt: TGTGCCAGCAGTGAAGCGCTTCCAGGGATGGGGACTGAAGCTTTCTTT
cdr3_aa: CASSEALPGMGTEAFF

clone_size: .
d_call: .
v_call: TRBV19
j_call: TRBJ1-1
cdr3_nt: TGTGCCAGTAGTAGTCCCGGGACTGAAGCTTTCTTT
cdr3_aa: CASSSPGTEAFF

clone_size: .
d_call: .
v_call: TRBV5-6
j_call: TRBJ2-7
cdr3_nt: TGTGCCAGCAGCTTGGGGGGACACAAGAGGAACGAGCAGTACTTC
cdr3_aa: CASSLGGHKRNEQYF

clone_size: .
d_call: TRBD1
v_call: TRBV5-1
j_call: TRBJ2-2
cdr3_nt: TGCGCCAGCAGCTTGGCCGGGACAGGGGGCGCGACCGGGGAGCTGTTTTTT
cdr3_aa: CASSLAGTGGATGELFF

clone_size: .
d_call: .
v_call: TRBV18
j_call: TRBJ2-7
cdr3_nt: TGTGCCAGCTCACCAGAGAGGTTCGGCTTCGCCTACGAGCAGTACTTC
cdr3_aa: CASSPERFGFAYEQYF

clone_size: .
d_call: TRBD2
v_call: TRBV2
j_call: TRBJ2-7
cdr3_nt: TGTGCCAGCTTGGCGGGGGTGGGAAACGAGCAGTACTTC
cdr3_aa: CASLAGVGNEQYF

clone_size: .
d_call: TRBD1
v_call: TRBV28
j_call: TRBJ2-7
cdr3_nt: TGTGCCACCCTACACCCGGACAGGGCCTACGAGCAGTACTTC
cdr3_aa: CATLHPDRAYEQYF

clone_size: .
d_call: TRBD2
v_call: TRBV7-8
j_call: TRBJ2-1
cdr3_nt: TGTGCCAGCAGCTTAGGTCTAGCGGGGGGACCGTCCAATGAGCAGTTCTTC
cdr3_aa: CASSLGLAGGPSNEQFF

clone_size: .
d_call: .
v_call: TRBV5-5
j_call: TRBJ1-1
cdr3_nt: TGTGCCAGCAGCAACGGACCCAGGGGCACTGAAGCTTTCTTT
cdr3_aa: CASSNGPRGTEAFF

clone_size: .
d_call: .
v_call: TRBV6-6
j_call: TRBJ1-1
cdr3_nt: TGTGCCAGCAGTTACTCGGGGGGAAAAGGTACTGAAGCTTTCTTT
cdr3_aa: CASSYSGGKGTEAFF

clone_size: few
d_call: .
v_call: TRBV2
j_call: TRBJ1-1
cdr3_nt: TGTGCCAGCAGTGAAGCGGGAGGGCGCACTGAAGCTTTCTTT
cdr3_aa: CASSEAGGRTEAFF

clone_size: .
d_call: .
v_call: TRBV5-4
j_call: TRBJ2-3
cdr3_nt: TGTGCCAGCAGCCCCCGCGGTCGGGCAGATACGCAGTATTTT
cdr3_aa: CASSPRGRADTQYF

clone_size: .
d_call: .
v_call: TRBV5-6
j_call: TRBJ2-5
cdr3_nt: TGTGCCAGCAGCCGTATTGGGGGGAAGCTCCAGACCCAGTACTTC
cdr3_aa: CASSRIGGKLQTQYF

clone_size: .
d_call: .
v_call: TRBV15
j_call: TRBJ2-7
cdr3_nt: TGTGCCACCAGCAGAGATGGCAGGGCGGGGGAGCAGTACTTC
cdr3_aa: CATSRDGRAGEQYF

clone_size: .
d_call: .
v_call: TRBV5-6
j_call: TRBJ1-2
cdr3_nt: TGTGCCTCGGAGGAGGCGACAACCGGCTATGGCTACACCTTC
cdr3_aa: CASEEATTGYGYTF

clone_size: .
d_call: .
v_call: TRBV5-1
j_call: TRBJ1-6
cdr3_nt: TGCGCCAGCAGCCCACTCGGGGGGGCAGATAATTCACCCCTCCACTTT
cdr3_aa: CASSPLGGADNSPLHF

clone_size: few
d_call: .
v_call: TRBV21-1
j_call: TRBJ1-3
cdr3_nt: TGTGCCAGCACACATCGGAGGACAGGGATCTACTCTGGAAACACCATATATTTT
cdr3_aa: CASTHRRTGIYSGNTIYF

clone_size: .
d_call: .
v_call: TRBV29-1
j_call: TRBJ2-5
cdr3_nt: TGCAGCGTTGATCAGGACAGAAGCGAGACCCAGTACTTC
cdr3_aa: CSVDQDRSETQYF